These T cell receptor beta chains were read from a single sample in a study of early T cells in non-severe SARS-CoV-2 infection. TCRdb fed the 5' RACE reads into MiXCR, producing one record per CDR3 protein. In the table there are about 40,000 distinct CDR3 sequences, 4.7% of which are singletons. The source material was whole blood. These receptor sequences come from an adult who was a healthcare worker with PCR-confirmed SARS-CoV-2 infection or an uninfected control (not recorded which). CDR3s include the opening cysteine and the closing phenylalanine or tryptophan. The D gene is left open where the match is weak. The listing skips clone size in some rows; elsewhere it reads once, few, many or a size class.

clone size: many
D gene: TRBD2
J gene: TRBJ2-1
V gene: TRBV6-1
CDR3 DNA: TGTGCCAGCAGTGAATATGGGGGACTACCTTCGGGTGAGCAGTTCTTC
CDR3 protein: CASSEYGGLPSGEQFF

clone size: few
D gene: TRBD2
J gene: TRBJ2-5
V gene: TRBV14
CDR3 DNA: TGTGCCAGCAGCCCCCAGCCGGGGGGATTGCGCGAGACCCAGTACTTC
CDR3 protein: CASSPQPGGLRETQYF

clone size: many
D gene: TRBD2
J gene: TRBJ2-1
V gene: TRBV11-2
CDR3 DNA: TGTGCCAGCAGCCCCAAGGGACTAGCGGGAGTTGTGGGCTACAATGAGCAGTTCTTC
CDR3 protein: CASSPKGLAGVVGYNEQFF

clone size: many
D gene: .
J gene: TRBJ1-1
V gene: TRBV2
CDR3 DNA: TGTGCCAGCAGTGAAAACACCCTGGGCACTGAAGTTTTCTTT
CDR3 protein: CASSENTLGTEVFF

clone size: many
D gene: .
J gene: TRBJ2-3
V gene: TRBV20-1
CDR3 DNA: TGCAGTGCTAGTCTCCTAGCTGAAGATACGCAGTATTTT
CDR3 protein: CSASLLAEDTQYF

clone size: many
D gene: TRBD1
J gene: TRBJ2-1
V gene: TRBV12-3/TRBV12-4
CDR3 DNA: TGTGCCAGCAGTTGGTCCGGGACAGGGGGCGTTGGATATGAGCAGTTCTTC
CDR3 protein: CASSWSGTGGVGYEQFF

clone size: .
D gene: TRBD2
J gene: TRBJ2-1
V gene: TRBV7-2
CDR3 DNA: TGTGCCAGCAGTCTCGGGGGGGTATGGGTTGAGCAGTTCTTC
CDR3 protein: CASSLGGVWVEQFF

clone size: many
D gene: .
J gene: TRBJ2-7
V gene: TRBV7-9
CDR3 DNA: TGTGCCAGCAGCTCCGACGGTACCTACGAGCAGTACTTC
CDR3 protein: CASSSDGTYEQYF

clone size: few
D gene: .
J gene: TRBJ1-1
V gene: TRBV5-1
CDR3 DNA: TGCGCCAGCAGCTCGACGAGCGTGAACACTGAAGCTTTCTTT
CDR3 protein: CASSSTSVNTEAFF

clone size: many
D gene: TRBD2
J gene: TRBJ2-7
V gene: TRBV20-1
CDR3 DNA: TGCAGTGCTAGTAGCAAGCGGGGAGGGGAGCAGTACTTC
CDR3 protein: CSASSKRGGEQYF

clone size: few
D gene: .
J gene: TRBJ2-5
V gene: TRBV3-2
CDR3 DNA: TGTGCCAGCAGCCAAGATTGGCGGGGGGGAGAGACCCAGTACTTC
CDR3 protein: CASSQDWRGGETQYF

clone size: many
D gene: TRBD2
J gene: TRBJ2-3
V gene: TRBV7-9
CDR3 DNA: TGTGCCAGCAGCTTGCTAGCGGGGGAGGGGAAGTATTTT
CDR3 protein: CASSLLAGEGKYF

clone size: many
D gene: TRBD2
J gene: TRBJ2-3
V gene: TRBV7-8
CDR3 DNA: TGTGCCAGCAGCTTAACTAGCGGGAGGGTCATGACAGATACGCAGTATTTT
CDR3 protein: CASSLTSGRVMTDTQYF

clone size: many
D gene: .
J gene: TRBJ2-3
V gene: TRBV19
CDR3 DNA: TGTGCCAGTAGTCCCGGACCGTCTACAGATACGCAGTATTTT
CDR3 protein: CASSPGPSTDTQYF

clone size: many
D gene: .
J gene: TRBJ2-1
V gene: TRBV20-1
CDR3 DNA: TGCAGTGCGGGATTAAGGCGGGTTAACTACAATGAGCAGTTCTTC
CDR3 protein: CSAGLRRVNYNEQFF

clone size: many
D gene: .
J gene: TRBJ1-1
V gene: TRBV9
CDR3 DNA: TGTGCCAGCAGCGTAGATCCCCTGTCGGGGTCGGTCACTGAAGCTTTCTTT
CDR3 protein: CASSVDPLSGSVTEAFF

clone size: few
D gene: .
J gene: TRBJ1-6
V gene: TRBV4-3
CDR3 DNA: TGCGCCAGCAGCCAAGAAGAGAATTCACCCCTCCACTTT
CDR3 protein: CASSQEENSPLHF

clone size: few
D gene: TRBD2
J gene: TRBJ2-7
V gene: TRBV7-2
CDR3 DNA: TGTGCCAGCAGCTCCGGCGGGACTAGCGGGATCGAGCAGTACTTC
CDR3 protein: CASSSGGTSGIEQYF

clone size: .
D gene: .
J gene: TRBJ1-1
V gene: TRBV12-3/TRBV12-4
CDR3 DNA: TGTGCCAGCACCACCGGGGACACTGAAGCTTTCTTT
CDR3 protein: CASTTGDTEAFF

clone size: few
D gene: TRBD1
J gene: TRBJ2-7
V gene: TRBV4-1
CDR3 DNA: TGCGCCAGCAGCCAAACGGACAGGGCGCTCGACGAGCAGTACTTC
CDR3 protein: CASSQTDRALDEQYF

clone size: .
D gene: .
J gene: TRBJ2-3
V gene: TRBV20-1
CDR3 DNA: TGCAGTGCTGCGTACAGAGCGGTGTCCACAGATACGCAGTATTTT
CDR3 protein: CSAAYRAVSTDTQYF

clone size: many
D gene: TRBD2
J gene: TRBJ2-7
V gene: TRBV2
CDR3 DNA: TGTGCCAGCAGTGATGAGGGCGGGGGGTACGAGCAGTACTTC
CDR3 protein: CASSDEGGGYEQYF

clone size: many
D gene: .
J gene: TRBJ1-5
V gene: TRBV11-2
CDR3 DNA: TGTGCCAGCAGCCTTGACTACAGTCAGCCCCAGCATTTT
CDR3 protein: CASSLDYSQPQHF

clone size: many
D gene: .
J gene: TRBJ2-5
V gene: TRBV20-1
CDR3 DNA: TGCAGTGCTAGAAGAGCGGGCCTAGAGACCCAGTACTTC
CDR3 protein: CSARRAGLETQYF

clone size: few
D gene: .
J gene: TRBJ2-7
V gene: TRBV12-3/TRBV12-4
CDR3 DNA: TGTGCCAGCAGTTTCGGTGCAGGATTTAACTCCTACGAGCAGTACTTC
CDR3 protein: CASSFGAGFNSYEQYF

clone size: many
D gene: .
J gene: TRBJ2-1
V gene: TRBV6-1
CDR3 DNA: TGTGCCAGCATAAACGACAGGATCTCCTACAATGAGCAGTTCTTC
CDR3 protein: CASINDRISYNEQFF

clone size: many
D gene: .
J gene: TRBJ2-7
V gene: TRBV18
CDR3 DNA: TGTGCCAGCTCACCACCCGGCGGGAACCACTACGAGCAGTACTTC
CDR3 protein: CASSPPGGNHYEQYF

clone size: many
D gene: .
J gene: TRBJ1-5
V gene: TRBV24-1
CDR3 DNA: TGTGCCACCAGTGAGCGACAAGCAAATCAGCCCCAGCATTTT
CDR3 protein: CATSERQANQPQHF

clone size: .
D gene: .
J gene: TRBJ2-1
V gene: TRBV6-2/TRBV6-3
CDR3 DNA: TGTGCCAGCAACAGGGAAAGCTCCTACAATGAGCAGTTCTTC
CDR3 protein: CASNRESSYNEQFF

clone size: .
D gene: TRBD1
J gene: TRBJ2-2
V gene: TRBV12-3/TRBV12-4
CDR3 DNA: TGTGCCAGCAGCCCCCATGACAGGGGTGGTACCGGGGAGCTGTTTTTT
CDR3 protein: CASSPHDRGGTGELFF

clone size: many
D gene: .
J gene: TRBJ1-1
V gene: TRBV18
CDR3 DNA: TGTGCCAGCTCCACCTCTAACATGAACACTGAAGCTTTCTTT
CDR3 protein: CASSTSNMNTEAFF

clone size: .
D gene: .
J gene: TRBJ2-2
V gene: TRBV5-1
CDR3 DNA: TGCGCCAGCAGCTTACAAGGGGTCACCGGGGAGCTGTTTTTT
CDR3 protein: CASSLQGVTGELFF

clone size: many
D gene: .
J gene: TRBJ2-7
V gene: TRBV9
CDR3 DNA: TGTGCCAGCAGCGCGGAGGGGGGATACTCCTACGAGCAGTACTTC
CDR3 protein: CASSAEGGYSYEQYF

clone size: few
D gene: .
J gene: TRBJ2-3
V gene: TRBV11-2
CDR3 DNA: TGTGCCAGCAGCTCAGGCGGACTTATTTTGGATACGCAGTATTTT
CDR3 protein: CASSSGGLILDTQYF

clone size: many
D gene: TRBD1
J gene: TRBJ1-4
V gene: TRBV27
CDR3 DNA: TGTGCCAGCAGTTTATCGCCTACAGGGGTGAATGAAAAACTGTTTTTT
CDR3 protein: CASSLSPTGVNEKLFF

clone size: medium-sized
D gene: TRBD2
J gene: TRBJ2-6
V gene: TRBV29-1
CDR3 DNA: TGCAGCGCCGGGGGGACGGCTAGCTCTGGGGCCAACGTCCTGACTTTC
CDR3 protein: CSAGGTASSGANVLTF

clone size: few
D gene: TRBD2
J gene: TRBJ2-3
V gene: TRBV7-9
CDR3 DNA: TGTGCCAGCAGCTTAGGACTAGCGGGAGAGACCACAGATACGCAGTATTTT
CDR3 protein: CASSLGLAGETTDTQYF

clone size: many
D gene: TRBD2
J gene: TRBJ2-1
V gene: TRBV7-9
CDR3 DNA: TGTGCCAGCAGCTTAGCGGGGGGACTAAATGAGCAGTTCTTC
CDR3 protein: CASSLAGGLNEQFF

clone size: many
D gene: .
J gene: TRBJ1-1
V gene: TRBV6-5
CDR3 DNA: TGTGCCAGCACCAAAGGGTGGGGGGGAACTGAAGCTTTCTTT
CDR3 protein: CASTKGWGGTEAFF

clone size: many
D gene: .
J gene: TRBJ1-1
V gene: TRBV3-1
CDR3 DNA: TGTGCCAGCAGCCGACGGACGGGGGGCATGAACACTGAAGCTTTCTTT
CDR3 protein: CASSRRTGGMNTEAFF

clone size: many
D gene: TRBD1
J gene: TRBJ1-3
V gene: TRBV12-5
CDR3 DNA: TGTGCTAGTGGTTCGGGACAGACGAACTCTGGAAACACCATATATTTT
CDR3 protein: CASGSGQTNSGNTIYF

clone size: .
D gene: TRBD1
J gene: TRBJ1-1
V gene: TRBV7-2
CDR3 DNA: TGTGCCAGCAGCTTAGATAGGACAGGGCAAGCTTTCTTT
CDR3 protein: CASSLDRTGQAFF

clone size: .
D gene: TRBD2
J gene: TRBJ2-3
V gene: TRBV20-1
CDR3 DNA: TGCAGTGCTAGAGATAGCGGGAGACACACAGATACGCAGTATTTT
CDR3 protein: CSARDSGRHTDTQYF

clone size: .
D gene: .
J gene: TRBJ1-2
V gene: TRBV12-3/TRBV12-4
CDR3 DNA: TGTGCCAGCAGTCTCGACAGTAACTATGGCTACACCTTC
CDR3 protein: CASSLDSNYGYTF

clone size: medium-sized
D gene: .
J gene: TRBJ2-2
V gene: TRBV29-1
CDR3 DNA: TGCAGCGCCCAGATTGGGAATGCGGCGAACACCGGGGAGCTGTTTTTT
CDR3 protein: CSAQIGNAANTGELFF

clone size: .
D gene: TRBD2
J gene: TRBJ2-7
V gene: TRBV6-5
CDR3 DNA: TGTGCCAGCGGATCGACTAGCGGGACCCTCGAGCAGTACTTC
CDR3 protein: CASGSTSGTLEQYF

clone size: many
D gene: .
J gene: TRBJ2-7
V gene: TRBV6-5
CDR3 DNA: TGTGCCAGCAGTGCCGGCCTGAGGGGCGAGCAGTACTTC
CDR3 protein: CASSAGLRGEQYF

clone size: .
D gene: .
J gene: TRBJ2-3
V gene: TRBV7-2
CDR3 DNA: TGTGCCAGCAGCTTAGTTATGGGAGATACGCAGTATTTT
CDR3 protein: CASSLVMGDTQYF